One and the same sample provided the 20 T cell receptor beta chains below, sequenced in a study of cytomegalovirus exposure and HLA in healthy donors. Profiled with immunoSEQ multiplex PCR; TCRdb holds only in-frame clones, not every one. The sample yields approximately 120,000 clones, approximately 88% seen once. The source material was PBMCs. Receptors originate from a woman younger than 35 in good health and CMV-seronegative.

The chain links TRBV7-3 to TRBJ2-2, with 8 bases matching TRBD2. The junction had 10 bases not matched to a gene; V was cut back by 4 bases and J by 3 bases. CDR1 is SGHTA and CDR2 is FQGTGA in the germline V gene. The CDR3 is made up of 17 amino acids. This CDR3 reads CASSSSEREGDTGELFF. CDR3 in DNA: TGTGCCAGCAGCTCCTCCGAACGGGAGGGTGACACCGGGGAGCTGTTTTTT.

The CDR3 bases are TGTGCCAGCAGCTTAGGGGCAGAGTTTAATGAAAAACTGTTTTTT. Translated, it gives CASSLGAEFNEKLFF. The chain has TRBV7-9 and TRBJ1-4, with D unresolved. V was clipped by 1 base and J by 4 bases, with 10 bases between them. The V gene's germline CDR1 is SEHNR and CDR2 FQNEAQ (reference sequence). The CDR3 consists of 15 residues.

The chain links TRBV7-3 to TRBJ2-1, with 7 nucleotides matching TRBD2. Germline-derived CDR1 and CDR2 are SGHTA and FQGTGA. V lost 2 bases to trimming and J lost 8 bases; unmatched junction nucleotides: 9. The length of the CDR3 is 15 residues. The CDR3 DNA reads as TGTGCCAGCAGCTTATTGGGGGGAGGGCCCGATGAGCAGTTCTTC. Translating gives CASSLLGGGPDEQFF.

The chain uses TRBV10-3 and TRBJ2-3; TRBD2 is a possible D gene (7 bases). V was pared by 6 bases and J by 0 bases, with 25 bases between. There are 19 residues in the CDR3. Germline V gene lookup returns CDR1 ENHRY and CDR2 SYGVKD. CDR3 coding DNA: TGTGCCATCAGCGGACCCCGAGGGGGGGGAGGCTTTAGCACAGATACGCAGTATTTT. This gives the protein CAISGPRGGGGFSTDTQYF.

J is TRBJ2-7 and V is TRBV11-3; no firm D call. CDR3 length equals 16 residues. The V gene lost 0 bases and the J gene lost 0 bases, with 12 bases spanning the gap. Looked up from germline, CDR1 is SGHNT and CDR2 is YENEEA. CDR3 loop: CASSLDVAFDSYEQYF. Here the CDR3 DNA reads TGTGCCAGCAGCTTAGATGTGGCATTTGACTCCTACGAGCAGTACTTC.

The chain couples TRBV30 to TRBJ1-1, with D maybe TRBD1 (6 bases). Trimming took 0 bases from V and 5 from J, leaving 19 bases between them. This CDR3 has 16 amino acids. CDR1 GTSNPN and CDR2 SVGIG come from the germline V gene (reference sequence). CDR3 residues: CAWSVITGTKGTEAFF. In nucleotides, the CDR3 is TGTGCCTGGAGTGTCATTACAGGGACGAAGGGTACTGAAGCTTTCTTT.

This chain connects TRBV19 to TRBJ2-7; a possible D gene is TRBD1 (5 bases). Trimming left V 8 bases short and J 0 bases short, with 11 bases between. This CDR3 has 13 amino acids. CDR1 and CDR2 (germline): LNHDA, SQIVND (reference sequence). The CDR3 nucleotides read TGTGCCAGTGGGGTACAGGACTCCTACGAGCAGTACTTC. Translating it yields CASGVQDSYEQYF.

V is TRBV19 and J is TRBJ2-1; a possible D gene is TRBD1 (6 bases). The germline CDR1 and CDR2 sequences are LNHDA and SQIVND (reference sequence). V was shortened by 5 bases and J by 2 bases, with 10 bases between the two germline ends. The CDR3 has 14 residues. DNA for the CDR3: TGTGCCAGTAGTCCGGGACACCCCTACAATGAGCAGTTCTTC. Its translation: CASSPGHPYNEQFF.

The V and J genes are TRBV5-1 and TRBJ2-7; maybe TRBD1 (5 bases). V lost 2 bases, J lost 0 bases, and 9 bases lay in between. Germline assignment: CDR1 SGHRS and CDR2 YFSETQ. The CDR3 consists of 14 residues. CDR3 loop: CASSFEDNSYEQYF. CDR3 nucleotides: TGCGCCAGCAGCTTCGAGGACAACTCCTACGAGCAGTACTTC.

The CDR3 nucleotides read TGTGCCAGCAGTTTAACTAGCGCGAACTACGAGCAGTACTTC. Residues: CASSLTSANYEQYF. V is TRBV27 and J is TRBJ2-7, with TRBD2 matching over 7 bases. The CDR3 totals 14 residues. V dropped 2 bases and J dropped 3; count of bases not matched to a gene: 4. Per germline, CDR1 MNHEY and CDR2 SMNVEV (reference sequence).

This rearrangement joins TRBV27 to TRBJ2-7, with 7 bases identical to TRBD1. Germline assignment: CDR1 MNHEY and CDR2 SMNVEV (reference sequence). The CDR3 spans 15 residues. J gave up 0 bases and V 9 bases, and 11 bases lay outside the gene matches. The CDR3 region has the DNA TGTGCCAGTAGACGCGAGGCAGGGGGCTCCTACGAGCAGTACTTC. Protein sequence: CASRREAGGSYEQYF.

This chain links TRBV28 with TRBJ1-2; 9 bases fit TRBD1. V lost 5 bases, J lost 3 bases, and 10 bases stayed unmatched. CDR1 is MDHEN, CDR2 SYDVKM, per germline. The CDR3 contains 16 residues. DNA for the CDR3: TGTGCCAGCAGTCGACTCCCGGGACAGGGAGACTATGGCTACACCTTC. As protein: CASSRLPGQGDYGYTF.

The chain links TRBV7-2 to TRBJ2-7; 8 bases match TRBD2. V gave up 2 bases and J gave up 4 bases; unmatched junction bases: 7. The CDR3 has 15 amino acids. Germline V gene lookup returns CDR1 SGHTA and CDR2 FQGNSA. In nucleotides, the CDR3 is TGTGCCAGCAGCTTATTACGTGGGACTAGATACGAGCAGTACTTC. It specifies CASSLLRGTRYEQYF.

This clone was seen a single time. This sequence joins TRBV5-8 and TRBJ2-1; D perhaps matches TRBD2 (5 bases). Germline assignment: CDR1 SGHTS and CDR2 YDEGEE. V shed 0 bases and J shed 0 bases, with 10 bases lying between them. The CDR3 length is 16 residues. CDR3 sequence: CASSLDSGSSYNEQFF. The DNA for the CDR3 is TGTGCCAGCAGCTTGGATTCGGGAAGCTCCTACAATGAGCAGTTCTTC.

This sequence joins TRBV6-4 and TRBJ2-1; TRBD2 agrees at 9 bases. CDR1 MRHNA and CDR2 SNTAGT come from the germline V gene. This CDR3 is 16 amino acids long. V gave up 5 bases and J gave up 0 bases; unmatched junction bases: 5. CDR3 nucleotide sequence: TGTGCCAGCAGTCAGACTAGCGGAACCTCCTACAATGAGCAGTTCTTC. It translates to CASSQTSGTSYNEQFF.

The rearrangement uses TRBV5-1 and TRBJ1-1; D is unresolved. The CDR3 runs 15 residues. Trimming cost V 1 base and J 5 bases, with 15 bases left between them. Germline lookup yields CDR1 SGHRS and CDR2 YFSETQ. The CDR3 region is CASSLPGGVRTEAFF. CDR3 bases: TGCGCCAGCAGCTTGCCGGGCGGGGTGCGGACTGAAGCTTTCTTT.

In DNA, the CDR3 is TGTGCCAGCAGTTTACCAACTAGTCCGGGAACCGGGGAGCTGTTTTTT. This sequence encodes CASSLPTSPGTGELFF. V gene TRBV6-5 combines with J gene TRBJ2-2; D might be TRBD2 (5 bases). The germline V and J ends were trimmed by 4 bases and 5 bases, with 17 bases remaining between them. Germline V gene data show CDR1 as MNHEY and CDR2 as SVGAGI. This CDR3 region has 16 residues.

The rearrangement links TRBV27 to TRBJ2-7, with TRBD1 identical over 10 bases. The CDR3 is 16 amino acids. Per the germline V gene, CDR1 is MNHEY and CDR2 is SMNVEV (reference sequence). J lost 2 bases, V lost 1 base, and 5 bases had no gene match. This chain's CDR3 is CASSLLDRGPPYEQYF. For the CDR3, the DNA is TGTGCCAGCAGTTTATTAGACAGGGGGCCCCCCTACGAGCAGTACTTC.

The chain carries TRBV2 and TRBJ2-1; D gene uncertain. There are 14 residues in the CDR3. Deletions cut 8 bases from V and 1 base from J, with 12 bases between. The germline V gene has CDR1 SNHLY and CDR2 FYNNEI. This chain's CDR3 is CASRNLESYNEQFF. DNA of the CDR3: TGTGCCAGCCGCAACCTAGAATCCTACAATGAGCAGTTCTTC.

About this clone: One end of the junction is discordant with germline, which a read error may explain. The gene calls are TRBV2 and TRBJ2-7; 8 positions match TRBD2. This CDR3 region has 18 residues. CDR1 is SNHLY, CDR2 FYNNEI, per germline. The CDR3 loop reads CASREAGPSAGVSVEQYF. The CDR3 bases are TGTGCCAGCAGAGAAGCGGGCCCCTCAGCGGGAGTGTCGGTCGAGCAGTACTTC.